Below, 16 T cell receptor beta chains from the same sample are listed, as sequenced in a study of PD-1 blockade in classical Hodgkin lymphoma. Libraries were prepared by immunoSEQ multiplex PCR; TCRdb keeps only in-frame clonotypes and omits some of them. Of 25,000 to 35,000 clones detected, 85% to 95% appear once; the ten largest clones hold roughly 2.5%. The time point denotes: newly diagnosed, previously untreated cHL patient sample. The material sequenced was peripheral blood mononuclear cells (PBMCs). The receptor source for this set is a human donor with classical Hodgkin lymphoma.

The rearrangement links TRBV4-2 to TRBJ1-1; D is possibly TRBD1 (5 bases). Trimming took 4 bases from V and 1 from J, leaving 16 bases between them. Germline CDR1 is LGHNA and CDR2 is YNFKEQ. The CDR3 length is 16 residues. CDR3 loop: CASSPHRSIKNTEAFF. CDR3 nucleotide sequence: TGTGCCAGCAGCCCACACAGGTCTATTAAGAACACTGAAGCTTTCTTT.

This clone has just a few counts. This rearrangement joins TRBV5-1 to TRBJ2-7; 7 bases fit TRBD1. Germline CDR1 is SGHRS and CDR2 is YFSETQ. Trimming cost V 4 bases and J 2 bases; bases outside gene matches: 6. This CDR3 contains 14 residues. In DNA form, the CDR3 reads TGCGCCAGCAGCCTGACAGGGTCAGCCTACGAGCAGTACTTC. Translation: CASSLTGSAYEQYF.

The CDR3 spells CASSLGKEDRNEQFF. In DNA form, the CDR3 reads TGTGCCAGTAGTCTGGGGAAGGAAGACCGCAATGAGCAGTTCTTC. The chain is built from TRBV19 and TRBJ2-1; no firm D call. Germline CDR1 and CDR2: LNHDA and SQIVND (reference sequence). The CDR3 has 15 amino acids. The germline V and J ends were trimmed by 5 bases and 6 bases, with 17 bases remaining between them.

This rearrangement joins TRBV2 to TRBJ1-3; D possibly corresponds to TRBD1 (5 bases). The germline gives CDR1 SNHLY, CDR2 FYNNEI. The V end was cut by 5 bases, the J end by 0 bases, with 11 bases between. CDR3 length: 15 amino acids. The CDR3 region is CASSSGTDSGNTIYF. The CDR3 nucleotides read TGTGCCAGCAGTTCCGGGACGGACTCTGGAAACACCATATATTTT.

The chain uses TRBV23-1 and TRBJ2-5; D uncertain. TRBV23-1 is identified as an open reading frame with a role that is uncertain. This CDR3 region has 19 residues. The V end lost 2 bases, the J end lost 2 bases, and 24 bases lay between the germline ends. The CDR3 region has the DNA TGCGCCAGCAGTCAAAGGGCCTGGACCTTCCACCCCGTACAAGAGACCCAGTACTTC. It is translated as CASSQRAWTFHPVQETQYF.

This rearrangement joins TRBV6-6 to TRBJ1-1; D ambiguous. Deletions cut 7 bases from V and 2 bases from J, with 17 bases between. CDR3 length: 15 residues. Germline values: CDR1 MNHNY, CDR2 SVGAGI (reference sequence). The CDR3 is CASTTNEARNTEAFF. CDR3 DNA: TGTGCCAGCACCACGAACGAGGCGAGAAACACTGAAGCTTTCTTT.

V is TRBV28 and J is TRBJ2-5; no clear D gene. Trimming cost V 3 bases and J 8 bases, with 13 bases left between them. This CDR3 comprises 13 residues. Germline V gives CDR1 MDHEN, CDR2 SYDVKM. DNA of the CDR3: TGTGCCAGCAGTTTTTCGCTGGCTACAACCCAGTACTTC. Translated: CASSFSLATTQYF.

The V and J genes are TRBV18 and TRBJ1-3, with D uncertain. From germline, CDR1 is KGHSH and CDR2 LQKENI. V was pared by 1 base and J by 4 bases, with 14 bases between. This CDR3 comprises 16 residues. The CDR3 nucleotides read TGTGCCAGCTCACCACTTTTGGGAACGGTGGGAAACACCATATATTTT. It yields the protein CASSPLLGTVGNTIYF.

The rearrangement uses TRBV5-4 and TRBJ1-2; no firm D call. This CDR3 has 12 amino acids. With 1 base removed from V and 5 bases from J, the gap between germline ends came to 6 bases. Germline CDR1 is SGHNT and CDR2 is YYREEE (reference sequence). The chain's CDR3 is CASSLLGYGYTF. In DNA form, the CDR3 reads TGTGCCAGCAGCTTGCTGGGTTATGGCTACACCTTC. The entire variable domain, with the rest obtained from reference TRBV5-4 and TRBJ1-2, is as follows: ETGVTQSPTHLIKTRGQQVTLRCSSQSGHNTVSWYQQALGQGPQFIFQYYREEENGRGNFPPRFSGLQFPNYSSELNVNALELDDSALYLCASSLLGYGYTFGSGTRLTVV.

The chain couples TRBV27 to TRBJ2-1, with 7 bases identical to TRBD1. J was trimmed by 6 bases and V by 5 bases; bases with no gene match: 7. The length of the CDR3 is 14 residues. The V gene's germline CDR1 is MNHEY and CDR2 SMNVEV (reference sequence). Here the CDR3 reads CASSTGVVGNEQFF. The CDR3 nucleotides read TGTGCCAGCAGTACAGGGGTGGTCGGCAATGAGCAGTTCTTC.

The rearrangement uses TRBV4-2 and TRBJ1-1, with 10 bases that match TRBD1. Trimming removed 0 bases from V and 5 bases from J; junction bases left unmatched: 12. There are 18 residues in the CDR3. From germline, CDR1 is LGHNA and CDR2 YNFKEQ. The CDR3 DNA follows: TGTGCCAGCAGCCAAGATCCTAGGACAGGGGGTTTCTCTACTGAAGCTTTCTTT. It is translated as CASSQDPRTGGFSTEAFF.

This chain connects TRBV9 to TRBJ2-7, with 7 bases lining up with TRBD2. The CDR3 length is 16 residues. The junction had 15 bases not matched to a gene; V was cut back by 4 bases and J by 5 bases. Germline loops: CDR1 SGDLS, CDR2 YYNGEE. CDR3 sequence reads: CASSSSLGGSFHEQYF. CDR3 DNA sequence: TGTGCCAGCAGCTCTTCACTGGGGGGGAGTTTTCACGAGCAGTACTTC.

CDR3 coding DNA: TGCAGCGTTGAATGGAACAGTCAAGAGACCCAGTACTTC. Amino acids: CSVEWNSQETQYF. The chain combines TRBV29-1 with TRBJ2-5; no clear D. The V end was cut by 2 bases, the J end by 2 bases, with 9 bases between. CDR3 length: 13 residues. The germline V gene encodes CDR1 SQVTM and CDR2 ANQGSEA.

This chain joins TRBV11-2 and TRBJ2-7; 7 positions agree with TRBD2. Unmatched junction bases numbered 4, after V lost 0 bases and J lost 2 bases. The germline V gene has CDR1 SGHAT and CDR2 FQNNGV. The CDR3 has 15 amino acids. The CDR3 spells CASSLEAGFTYEQYF. The CDR3 bases are TGTGCCAGCAGCTTAGAAGCGGGATTTACCTACGAGCAGTACTTC.

CDR3 bases: TGTGCCAGCAGTTCCCCCAGACAGACCCTCACAGATACGCAGTATTTT. This sequence encodes CASSSPRQTLTDTQYF. The gene calls are TRBV28 and TRBJ2-3; TRBD1 is a possible D gene (5 bases). The length of the CDR3 is 16 residues. V was clipped by 4 bases and J by 2 bases, with 16 bases between them. Germline values: CDR1 MDHEN, CDR2 SYDVKM.

The rearrangement joins TRBV27 to TRBJ1-5; D is uncertain. CDR3 size: 14 residues. The V end was cut by 5 bases, the J end by 3 bases, with 11 bases between. Germline V lookup: CDR1 MNHEY, CDR2 SMNVEV (reference sequence). DNA of the CDR3: TGTGCCAGCAGTCGAGGAGCCGACAATCAGCCCCAGCATTTT. The encoded protein is CASSRGADNQPQHF.